This T cell receptor (beta chain) was captured by sequencing in a study of T cells in Graves' hyperthyroidism and ophthalmopathy. V was trimmed by 7 bases and J by 4 bases, leaving 26 bases between them. The germline CDR1 and CDR2 sequences are SQVTM and ANQGSEA. This CDR3 has 16 residues. This clonotype was seen many times. Researchers amplified the TCR beta CDR3 regions from RNA transcripts. First-round RT-PCR targeting the TCR CDR3 was performed with the HTBI primer set. One entry per CDR3 protein, called by TCRdb with MiXCR from the multiplex PCR reads. This sample has hundreds of thousands of distinct CDR3 sequences, with more than 11% found just once.

V and J are TRBV29-1 and TRBJ2-7; D may be TRBD1 (6 bases). The sequencing sample was made of blood. The TCR was taken from a woman in her thirties with Graves' hyperthyroidism that later progressed to Graves' ophthalmopathy. The CDR3 loop is CSARGGTGQVGYEQYF. CDR3 nucleotides: TGCAGCGCCCGAGGGGGAACGGGTCAGGTGGGGTACGAGCAGTACTTC.